What follows are 8 T cell receptor beta chains derived from one specimen sequenced in a study of control samples from healthy donors and cancer patients. The protocol was immunoSEQ multiplex PCR, while the TCRdb copy is restricted to in-frame clones and leaves out a portion. Among about 86,000 clones listed, roughly 89% were seen once. The material sequenced was PBMCs. The receptors come from a woman in her 50s with colorectal cancer.

The chain uses TRBV6-5 and TRBJ1-1, with D unresolved. This CDR3 has 13 residues. Germline CDR1 MNHEY, CDR2 SVGAGI. Trimming left V 6 bases short and J 7 bases short, with 15 bases between. DNA of the CDR3: TGTGCCAGCAGCTTTTATCCCCGTAGTGAAGCTTTCTTT. Protein sequence: CASSFYPRSEAFF.

The chain recombines TRBV3-1 (or the pseudogene TRBV3-2) with TRBJ2-3, with D possibly TRBD2 on 7 matching bases. The V end was cut by 4 bases, the J end by 1 base, with 15 bases between. Per germline, CDR1 LGHDT and CDR2 YNNKEL (reference sequence). This CDR3 spans 16 amino acids. CDR3 loop: CASSPMAGAGTDTQYF. The CDR3 DNA reads TGTGCCAGCAGCCCCATGGCGGGGGCCGGCACAGATACGCAGTATTTT.

V gene TRBV4-3 combines with J gene TRBJ1-3; D perhaps matches TRBD1 (5 bases). The CDR3 contains 16 residues. Germline CDR1 is LGHNA and CDR2 is YSLEER. V was cut by 2 bases and J by 1 base, with 12 bases left in between. The CDR3 reads CASSQHADSSGNTIYF. DNA of the CDR3: TGCGCCAGCAGCCAACACGCAGACAGTTCTGGAAACACCATATATTTT.

The chain couples TRBV7-3 to TRBJ1-6; 7 positions agree with TRBD1. Germline lookup yields CDR1 SGHTA and CDR2 FQGTGA. Trimming cost V 5 bases and J 7 bases; bases outside gene matches: 5. The CDR3 spans 14 residues. The chain's CDR3 is CASSTGTENSPLHF. The CDR3 DNA reads TGTGCCAGCAGCACCGGGACAGAGAATTCACCCCTCCACTTT.

This clone was recorded only once. CDR3 coding DNA: TGTGCCAGCAGCTTAGGGCGACAGGGGGCTTTAGGAAACACCATATATTTT. Protein product: CASSLGRQGALGNTIYF. This chain uses TRBV7-8 with TRBJ1-3; 10 bases align to TRBD1. With 1 base clipped from V and 4 bases from J, the junction kept 7 bases outside the gene matches. The CDR3 runs to 17 residues. Germline CDR1 and CDR2: SGHVS and FQNEAQ.

The count of this clone is one. The gene calls are TRBV9 and TRBJ1-2, with 8 bases aligning to TRBD1. The CDR3 totals 15 residues. The ends lost 3 bases at V and 3 bases at J; junction bases unmatched: 7. Germline V gene lookup returns CDR1 SGDLS and CDR2 YYNGEE. CDR3 sequence reads: CASSANGQGDYGYTF. The CDR3 DNA follows: TGTGCCAGCAGCGCAAACGGACAGGGAGACTATGGCTACACCTTC. The full variable domain, completed using reference TRBV9 and TRBJ1-2, is DSGVTQTPKHLITATGQRVTLRCSPRSGDLSVYWYQQSLDQGLQFLIQYYNGEERAKGNILERFSAQQFPDLHSELNLSSLELGDSALYFCASSANGQGDYGYTFGSGTRLTVV.

This clone occurred a few times. This chain links TRBV19 with TRBJ1-5; 7 bases agree with TRBD1. Germline V gene data show CDR1 as LNHDA and CDR2 as SQIVND (reference sequence). CDR3 length: 16 residues. The V gene end was trimmed by 0 bases and the J gene end by 9 bases; junction bases not matched to a gene: 11. The DNA for the CDR3 is TGTGCCAGTAGTATAGACGGGACAGTCCTATTCCGGCCCCAGCATTTT. It is translated as CASSIDGTVLFRPQHF.

The CDR3 region has the DNA TGTGCCAGCAGCCCGGGACTTGGGGGCTACACCTTC. It codes for CASSPGLGGYTF. This chain joins TRBV7-2 and TRBJ1-2; D is perhaps TRBD1 (5 bases). V gave up 5 bases and J gave up 8 bases, with 12 bases separating them. CDR1 and CDR2 (germline): SGHTA, FQGNSA. This CDR3 is built from 12 residues.